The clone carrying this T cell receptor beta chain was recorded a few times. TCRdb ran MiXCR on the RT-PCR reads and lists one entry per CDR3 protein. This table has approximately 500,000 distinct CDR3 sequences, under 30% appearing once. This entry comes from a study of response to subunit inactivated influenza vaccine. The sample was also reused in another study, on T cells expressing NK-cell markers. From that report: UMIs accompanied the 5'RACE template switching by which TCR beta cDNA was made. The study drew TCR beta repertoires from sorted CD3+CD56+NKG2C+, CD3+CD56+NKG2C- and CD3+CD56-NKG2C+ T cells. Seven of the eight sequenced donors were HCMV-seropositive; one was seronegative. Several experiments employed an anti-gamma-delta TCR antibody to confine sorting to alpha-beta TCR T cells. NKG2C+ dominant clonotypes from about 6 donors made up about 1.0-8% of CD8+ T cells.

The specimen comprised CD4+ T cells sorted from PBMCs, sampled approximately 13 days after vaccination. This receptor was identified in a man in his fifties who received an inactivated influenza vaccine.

The CDR3 DNA follows: TGTGCCAGCAGCTTAAAGGGGAGACCCTACGAGCAGTACTTC. This codes for CASSLKGRPYEQYF. This chain joins TRBV7-9 and TRBJ2-7; D may be TRBD1 or TRBD2 (5 bases each). Trimming removed 2 bases from V and 2 bases from J, with 10 bases in between. This CDR3 contains 14 residues. The germline V gene encodes CDR1 SEHNR and CDR2 FQNEAQ (reference sequence). Variable domain in full (rest from reference TRBV7-9 and TRBJ2-7): DTGVSQNPRHKITKRGQNVTFRCDPISEHNRLYWYRQTLGQGPEFLTYFQNEAQLEKSRLLSDRFSAERPKGSFSTLEIQRTEQGDSAMYLCASSLKGRPYEQYFGPGTRLTVT.